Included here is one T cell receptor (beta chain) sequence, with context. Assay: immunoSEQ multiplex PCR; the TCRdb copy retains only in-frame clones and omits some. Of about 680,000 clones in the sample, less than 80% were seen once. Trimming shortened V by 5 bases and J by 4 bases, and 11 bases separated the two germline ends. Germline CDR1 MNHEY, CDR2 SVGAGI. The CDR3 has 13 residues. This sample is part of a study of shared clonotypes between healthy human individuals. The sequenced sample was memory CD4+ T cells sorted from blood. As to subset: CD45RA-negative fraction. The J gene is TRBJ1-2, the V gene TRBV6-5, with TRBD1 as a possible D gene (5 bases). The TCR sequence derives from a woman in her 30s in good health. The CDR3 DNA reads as TGTGCCAGCAGTACAGGACGGATCTATGGCTACACCTTC. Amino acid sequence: CASSTGRIYGYTF.